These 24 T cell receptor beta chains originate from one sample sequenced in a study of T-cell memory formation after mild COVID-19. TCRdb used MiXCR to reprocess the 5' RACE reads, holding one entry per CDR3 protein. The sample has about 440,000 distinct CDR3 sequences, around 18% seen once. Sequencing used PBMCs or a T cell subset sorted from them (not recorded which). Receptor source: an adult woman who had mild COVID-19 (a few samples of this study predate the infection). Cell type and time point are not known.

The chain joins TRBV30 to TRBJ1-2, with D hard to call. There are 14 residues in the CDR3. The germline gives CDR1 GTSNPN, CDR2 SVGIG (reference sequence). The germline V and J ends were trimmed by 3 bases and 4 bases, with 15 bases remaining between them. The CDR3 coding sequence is TGTGCCTGGAGCGAACATAGTCCGCCCTATGGCTACACCTTC. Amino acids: CAWSEHSPPYGYTF.

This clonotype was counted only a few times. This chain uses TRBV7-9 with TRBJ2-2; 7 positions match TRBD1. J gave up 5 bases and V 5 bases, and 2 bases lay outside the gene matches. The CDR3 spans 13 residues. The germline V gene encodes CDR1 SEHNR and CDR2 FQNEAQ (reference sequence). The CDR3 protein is CASSKGQTGELFF. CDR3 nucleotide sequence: TGTGCCAGCAGCAAGGGACAGACCGGGGAGCTGTTTTTT.

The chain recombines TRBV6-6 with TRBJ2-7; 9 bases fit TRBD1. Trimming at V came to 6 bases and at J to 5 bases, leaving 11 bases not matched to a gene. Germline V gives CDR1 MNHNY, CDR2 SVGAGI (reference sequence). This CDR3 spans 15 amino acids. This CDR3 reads CASRPKGDRADEQYF. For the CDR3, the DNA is TGTGCCAGCAGGCCGAAGGGGGACAGGGCGGACGAGCAGTACTTC.

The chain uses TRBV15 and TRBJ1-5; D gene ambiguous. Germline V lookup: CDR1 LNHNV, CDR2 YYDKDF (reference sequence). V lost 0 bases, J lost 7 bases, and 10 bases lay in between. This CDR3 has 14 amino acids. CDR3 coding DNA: TGTGCCACCAGCAGAGAAGGGTCTAGGCAGCCCCAGCATTTT. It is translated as CATSREGSRQPQHF.

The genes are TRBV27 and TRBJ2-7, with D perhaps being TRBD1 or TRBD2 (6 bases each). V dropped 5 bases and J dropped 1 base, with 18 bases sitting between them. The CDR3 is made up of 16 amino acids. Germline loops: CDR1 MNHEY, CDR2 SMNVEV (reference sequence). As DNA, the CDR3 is TGTGCCAGCAGTCCCCGGGGGCAGGGCCTATCCTACGAGCAGTACTTC. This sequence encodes CASSPRGQGLSYEQYF.

CDR3: CASSFSGRSSYEQYF. DNA for the CDR3: TGTGCCAGCAGTTTTTCGGGACGGAGCTCCTACGAGCAGTACTTC. This sequence joins TRBV27 and TRBJ2-7; the D gene could be TRBD1 or TRBD2 (5 bases each). The CDR3 length is 15 residues. Germline CDR1 and CDR2: MNHEY and SMNVEV (reference sequence). The V end was cut by 3 bases, the J end by 0 bases, with 12 bases between.

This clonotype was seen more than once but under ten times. The CDR3 DNA follows: TGCGCCAGCAGCCAAGAGCCAGGGGTACGTAATCAGCCCCAGCATTTT. Translated: CASSQEPGVRNQPQHF. The chain joins TRBV4-3 to TRBJ1-5; D might be TRBD1 (6 bases). The germline V and J ends were trimmed by 0 bases and 4 bases, with 13 bases remaining between them. Germline V gene lookup returns CDR1 LGHNA and CDR2 YSLEER. The CDR3 totals 16 residues.

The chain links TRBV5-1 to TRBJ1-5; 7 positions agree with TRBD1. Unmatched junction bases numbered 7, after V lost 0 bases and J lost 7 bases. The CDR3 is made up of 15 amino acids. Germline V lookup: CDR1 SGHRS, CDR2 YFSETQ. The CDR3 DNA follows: TGCGCCAGCAGCTTGGAGGGGGCGCAGGGGCAGCCCCAGCATTTT. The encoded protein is CASSLEGAQGQPQHF.

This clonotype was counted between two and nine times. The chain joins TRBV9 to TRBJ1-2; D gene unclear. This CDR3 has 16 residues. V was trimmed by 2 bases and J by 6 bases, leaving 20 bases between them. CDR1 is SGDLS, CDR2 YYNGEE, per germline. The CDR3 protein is CASSVPQFGLVDGYTF. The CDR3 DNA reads TGTGCCAGCAGCGTCCCACAATTCGGACTGGTTGATGGCTACACCTTC.

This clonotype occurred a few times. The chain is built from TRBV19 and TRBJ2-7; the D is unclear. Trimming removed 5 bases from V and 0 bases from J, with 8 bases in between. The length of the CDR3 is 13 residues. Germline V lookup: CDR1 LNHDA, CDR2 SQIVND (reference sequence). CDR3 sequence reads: CASSVQISYEQYF. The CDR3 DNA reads TGTGCCAGTAGTGTTCAGATCTCCTACGAGCAGTACTTC.

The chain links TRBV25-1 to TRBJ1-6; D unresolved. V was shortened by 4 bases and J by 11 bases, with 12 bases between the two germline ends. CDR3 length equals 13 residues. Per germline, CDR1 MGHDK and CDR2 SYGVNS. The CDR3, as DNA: TGTGCCAGCAGTGGCCCTTCCAGGACACCCCTCCACTTT. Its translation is CASSGPSRTPLHF.

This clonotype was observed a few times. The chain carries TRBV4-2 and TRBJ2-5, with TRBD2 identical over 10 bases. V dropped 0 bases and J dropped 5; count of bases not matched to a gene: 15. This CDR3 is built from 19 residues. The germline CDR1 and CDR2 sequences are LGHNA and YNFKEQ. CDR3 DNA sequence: TGTGCCAGCAGCCAAGATAGCTATGGGGTAGCGGGAGGCCAGGAGACCCAGTACTTC. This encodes CASSQDSYGVAGGQETQYF.

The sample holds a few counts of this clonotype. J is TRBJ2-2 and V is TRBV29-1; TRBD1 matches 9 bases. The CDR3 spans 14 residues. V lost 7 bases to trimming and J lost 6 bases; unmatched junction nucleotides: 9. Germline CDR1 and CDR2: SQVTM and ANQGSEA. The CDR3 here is CSAQSQGAAGELFF. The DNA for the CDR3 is TGCAGCGCTCAATCACAGGGGGCCGCCGGGGAGCTGTTTTTT.

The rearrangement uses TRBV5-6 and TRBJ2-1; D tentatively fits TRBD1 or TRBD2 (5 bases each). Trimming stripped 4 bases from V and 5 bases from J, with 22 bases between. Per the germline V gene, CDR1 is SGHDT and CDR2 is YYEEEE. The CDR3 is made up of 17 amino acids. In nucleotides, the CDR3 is TGTGCCAGCAGCAGAGCTCAGGGTTCCCGGGGCCACAATGAGCAGTTCTTC. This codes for CASSRAQGSRGHNEQFF.

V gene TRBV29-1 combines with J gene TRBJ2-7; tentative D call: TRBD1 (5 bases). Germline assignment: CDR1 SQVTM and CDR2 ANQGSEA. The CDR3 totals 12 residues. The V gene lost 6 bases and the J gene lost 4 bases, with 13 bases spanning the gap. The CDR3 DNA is TGCAGCGTAAGGGGAATGATGTACGAGCAGTACTTC. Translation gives CSVRGMMYEQYF.

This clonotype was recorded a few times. The CDR3 DNA follows: TGCAGTGCTAGGCGGGGTTATAAGGACACCGGGGAGCTGTTTTTT. Amino acid sequence: CSARRGYKDTGELFF. The chain couples TRBV20-1 to TRBJ2-2; the D gene is possibly TRBD2 (6 bases). V lost 3 bases and J 3 bases, leaving 14 bases between the germline ends. The CDR3 contains 15 residues. Germline assignment: CDR1 DFQATT and CDR2 SNEGSKA (reference sequence).

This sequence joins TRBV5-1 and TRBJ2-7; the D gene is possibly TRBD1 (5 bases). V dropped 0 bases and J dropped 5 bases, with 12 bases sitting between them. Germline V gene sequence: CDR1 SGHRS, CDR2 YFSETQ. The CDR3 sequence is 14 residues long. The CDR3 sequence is CASSLGDEGDEQYF. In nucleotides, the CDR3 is TGCGCCAGCAGCTTGGGTGATGAAGGGGACGAGCAGTACTTC.

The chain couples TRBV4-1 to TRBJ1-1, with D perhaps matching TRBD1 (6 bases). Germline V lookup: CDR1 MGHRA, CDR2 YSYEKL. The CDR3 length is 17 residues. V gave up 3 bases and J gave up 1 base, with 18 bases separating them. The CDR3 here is CASSHPITGTSNTEAFF. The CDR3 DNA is TGCGCCAGCAGCCATCCTATCACCGGGACATCGAACACTGAAGCTTTCTTT.

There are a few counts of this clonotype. CDR3 in amino acids: CASSVEEGTQYF. For the CDR3, the DNA is TGTGCCAGCAGCGTAGAGGAAGGAACGCAGTATTTT. The V gene is TRBV9, the J gene TRBJ2-3; D is unclear. The V gene's germline CDR1 is SGDLS and CDR2 YYNGEE. V was cut by 0 bases and J by 9 bases, with 8 bases left in between. CDR3 length: 12 amino acids.

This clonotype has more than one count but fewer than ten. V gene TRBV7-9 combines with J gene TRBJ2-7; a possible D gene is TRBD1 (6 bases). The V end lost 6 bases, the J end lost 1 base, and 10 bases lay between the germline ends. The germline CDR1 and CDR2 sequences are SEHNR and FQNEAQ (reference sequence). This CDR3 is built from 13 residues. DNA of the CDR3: TGTGCCAGCAGACCGGGACAATCCTACGAGCAGTACTTC. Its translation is CASRPGQSYEQYF. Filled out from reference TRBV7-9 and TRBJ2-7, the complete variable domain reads DTGVSQNPRHKITKRGQNVTFRCDPISEHNRLYWYRQTLGQGPEFLTYFQNEAQLEKSRLLSDRFSAERPKGSFSTLEIQRTEQGDSAMYLCASRPGQSYEQYFGPGTRLTVT.

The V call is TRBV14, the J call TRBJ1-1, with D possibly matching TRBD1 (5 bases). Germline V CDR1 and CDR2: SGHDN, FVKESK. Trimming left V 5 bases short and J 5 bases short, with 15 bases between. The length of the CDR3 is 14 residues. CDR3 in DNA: TGTGCCAGCAGCGGAAGCACCTGGGGGACTGAAGCTTTCTTT. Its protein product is CASSGSTWGTEAFF. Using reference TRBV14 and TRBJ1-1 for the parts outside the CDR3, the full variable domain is EAGVTQFPSHSVIEKGQTVTLRCDPISGHDNLYWYRRVMGKEIKFLLHFVKESKQDESGMPNNRFLAERTGGTYSTLKVQPAELEDSGVYFCASSGSTWGTEAFFGQGTRLTVV.

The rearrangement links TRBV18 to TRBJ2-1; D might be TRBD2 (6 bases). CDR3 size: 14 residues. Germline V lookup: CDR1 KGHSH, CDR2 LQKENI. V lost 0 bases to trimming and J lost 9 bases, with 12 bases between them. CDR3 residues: CASSPPLLAFEQFF. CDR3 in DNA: TGTGCCAGCTCACCACCCCTACTAGCATTTGAGCAGTTCTTC.

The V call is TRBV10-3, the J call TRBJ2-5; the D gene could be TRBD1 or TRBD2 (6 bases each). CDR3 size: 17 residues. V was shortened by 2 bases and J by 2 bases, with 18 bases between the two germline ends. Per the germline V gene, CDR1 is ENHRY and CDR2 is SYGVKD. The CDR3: CAISETLRRGIQETQYF. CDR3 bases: TGTGCCATCAGTGAGACCCTCAGGAGGGGGATACAAGAGACCCAGTACTTC.

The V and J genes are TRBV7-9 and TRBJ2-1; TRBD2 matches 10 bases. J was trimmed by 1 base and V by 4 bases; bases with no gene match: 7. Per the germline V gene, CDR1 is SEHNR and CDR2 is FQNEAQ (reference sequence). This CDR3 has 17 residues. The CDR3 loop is CASSSPELAGSYNEQFF. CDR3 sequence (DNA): TGTGCCAGCAGCTCGCCTGAACTAGCGGGGTCCTACAATGAGCAGTTCTTC.